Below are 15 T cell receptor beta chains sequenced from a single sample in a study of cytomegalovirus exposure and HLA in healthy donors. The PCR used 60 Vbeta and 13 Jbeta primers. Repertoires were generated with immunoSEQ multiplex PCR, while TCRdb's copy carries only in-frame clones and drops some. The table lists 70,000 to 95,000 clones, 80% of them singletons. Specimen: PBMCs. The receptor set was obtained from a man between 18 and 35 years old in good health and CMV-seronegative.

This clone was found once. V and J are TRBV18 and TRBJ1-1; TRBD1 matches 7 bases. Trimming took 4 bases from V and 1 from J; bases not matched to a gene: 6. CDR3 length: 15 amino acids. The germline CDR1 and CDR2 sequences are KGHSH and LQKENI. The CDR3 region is CASSRGQAQNTEAFF. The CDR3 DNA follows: TGTGCCAGCTCACGAGGACAGGCCCAGAACACTGAAGCTTTCTTT.

CDR3 residues: CASSFQGPSYNEQFF. As DNA, the CDR3 is TGTGCCAGCAGCTTTCAGGGGCCGTCCTACAATGAGCAGTTCTTC. The J gene is TRBJ2-1, the V gene TRBV7-6; TRBD1 might be the D (6 bases). Germline assignment: CDR1 SGHVS and CDR2 FNYEAQ. V was shortened by 3 bases and J by 1 base, with 10 bases between the two germline ends. This CDR3 is 15 amino acids long.

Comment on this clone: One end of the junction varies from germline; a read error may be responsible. The DNA for the CDR3 is TGTTCCAGCAGCCCACGACAAGGGGACACTGAAGCTTTCTTT. Translation gives CSSSPRQGDTEAFF. The chain has TRBV7-9 and TRBJ1-1; weak D call: TRBD1 (5 bases). The germline gives CDR1 SEHNR, CDR2 FQNEAQ (reference sequence). The CDR3 runs to 14 residues.

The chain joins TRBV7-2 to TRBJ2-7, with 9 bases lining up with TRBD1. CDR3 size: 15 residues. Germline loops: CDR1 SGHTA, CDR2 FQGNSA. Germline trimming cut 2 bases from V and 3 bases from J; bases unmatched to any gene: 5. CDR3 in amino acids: CASSLTGTGFYEQYF. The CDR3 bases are TGTGCCAGCAGCTTAACCGGGACAGGGTTCTACGAGCAGTACTTC.

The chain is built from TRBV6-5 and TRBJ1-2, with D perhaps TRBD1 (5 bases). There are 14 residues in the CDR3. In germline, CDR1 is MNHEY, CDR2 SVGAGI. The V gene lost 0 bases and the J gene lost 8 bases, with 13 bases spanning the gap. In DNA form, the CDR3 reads TGTGCCAGCAGTTACTCGGAGGGCTGGGGGGGCTACACCTTC. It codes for CASSYSEGWGGYTF.

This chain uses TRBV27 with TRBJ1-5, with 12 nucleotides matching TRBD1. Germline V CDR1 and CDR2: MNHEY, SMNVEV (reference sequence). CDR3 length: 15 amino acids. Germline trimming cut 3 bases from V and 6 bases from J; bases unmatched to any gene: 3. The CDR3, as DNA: TGTGCCAGCAGTTTGGGACAGGGGGCTGCTCAGCCCCAGCATTTT. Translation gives CASSLGQGAAQPQHF.

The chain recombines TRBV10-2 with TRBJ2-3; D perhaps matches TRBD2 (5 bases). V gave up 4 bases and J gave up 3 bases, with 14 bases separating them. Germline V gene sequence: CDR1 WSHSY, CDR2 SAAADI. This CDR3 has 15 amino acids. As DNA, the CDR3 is TGCGCCAGCAGTGCGACGAGCGGTTTGACAGATACGCAGTATTTT. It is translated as CASSATSGLTDTQYF.

CDR3 in amino acids: CASSEGVESSEQYF. The CDR3, as DNA: TGTGCCAGCAGTGAAGGGGTTGAGAGTTCCGAGCAGTACTTC. The gene calls are TRBV6-5 and TRBJ2-5; tentative D call: TRBD1 (5 bases). The DNA end is a closer match to TRBJ2-7, so the J assignment may be wrong. The CDR3 runs to 14 residues. From germline, CDR1 is MNHEY and CDR2 SVGAGI.

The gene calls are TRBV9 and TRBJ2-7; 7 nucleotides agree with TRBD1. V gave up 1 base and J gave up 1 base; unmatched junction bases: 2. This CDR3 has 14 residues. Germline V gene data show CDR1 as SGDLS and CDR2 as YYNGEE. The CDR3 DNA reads TGTGCCAGCAGCGTACAGGGGGTATCCTACGAGCAGTACTTC. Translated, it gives CASSVQGVSYEQYF.

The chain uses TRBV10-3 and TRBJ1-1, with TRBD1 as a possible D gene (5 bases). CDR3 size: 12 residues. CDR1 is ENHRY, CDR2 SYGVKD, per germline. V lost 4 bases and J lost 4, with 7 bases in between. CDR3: CAISGGGTEAFF. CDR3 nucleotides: TGTGCCATCAGTGGGGGCGGCACTGAAGCTTTCTTT.

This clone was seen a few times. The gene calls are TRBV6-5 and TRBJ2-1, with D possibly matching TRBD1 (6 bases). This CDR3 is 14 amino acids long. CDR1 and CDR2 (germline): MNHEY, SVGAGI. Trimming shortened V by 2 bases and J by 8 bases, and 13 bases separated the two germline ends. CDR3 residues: CASSYRDTQDEQFF. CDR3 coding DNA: TGTGCCAGCAGTTACAGGGACACCCAAGATGAGCAGTTCTTC.

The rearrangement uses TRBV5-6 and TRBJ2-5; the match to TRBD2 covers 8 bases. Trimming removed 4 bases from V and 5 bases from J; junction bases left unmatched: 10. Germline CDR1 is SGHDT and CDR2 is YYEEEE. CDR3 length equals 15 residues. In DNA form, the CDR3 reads TGTGCCAGCAGCCCTGTTAGTAGCGGGGTCGAGACCCAGTACTTC. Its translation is CASSPVSSGVETQYF. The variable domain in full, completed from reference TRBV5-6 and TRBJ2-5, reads DAGVTQSPTHLIKTRGQQVTLRCSPKSGHDTVSWYQQALGQGPQFIFQYYEEEERQRGNFPDRFSGHQFPNYSSELNVNALLLGDSALYLCASSPVSSGVETQYFGPGTRLLVL.

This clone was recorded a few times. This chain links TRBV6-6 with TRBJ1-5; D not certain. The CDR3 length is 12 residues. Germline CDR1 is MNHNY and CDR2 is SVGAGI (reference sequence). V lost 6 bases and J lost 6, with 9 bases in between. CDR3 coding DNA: TGTGCCAGCAGCCCTTTCCTTCAGCCCCAGCATTTT. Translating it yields CASSPFLQPQHF.

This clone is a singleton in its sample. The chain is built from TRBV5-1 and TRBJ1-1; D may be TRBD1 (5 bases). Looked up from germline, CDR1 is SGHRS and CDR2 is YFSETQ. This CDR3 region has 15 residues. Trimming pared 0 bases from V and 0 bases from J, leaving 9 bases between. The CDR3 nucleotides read TGCGCCAGCAGCTTGGGGGGGGAGATGAACACTGAAGCTTTCTTT. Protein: CASSLGGEMNTEAFF.

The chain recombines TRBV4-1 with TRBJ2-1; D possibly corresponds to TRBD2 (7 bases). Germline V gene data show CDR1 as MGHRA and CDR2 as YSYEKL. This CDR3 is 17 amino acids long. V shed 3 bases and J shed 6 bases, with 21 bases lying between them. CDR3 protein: CASSQAASRGLRNEQFF. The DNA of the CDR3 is TGCGCCAGCAGCCAGGCCGCCTCGCGGGGGCTACGCAATGAGCAGTTCTTC.